The 4 T cell receptor beta chains below all came from one sample that was sequenced in a study of T cell responses to AZD1222 COVID-19 vaccine (dated by TCRdb to about 2021). The meaning of the sample's time point label: about 28 days (+/-7) after the second vaccine dose. The library relied on the immunoSEQ multiplex PCR assay. Here the immuneACCESS table is served through TCRdb, limited to in-frame sequences with V and J called. Missing clones are a known gap in these copies; in checked studies unresolved V genes cover under half, and the rest lacks a known reason. The sample table contains 55,000 to 65,000 clones; only one count was recorded for 80% of them. The ten most abundant clones make up approximately 5.2% of the sample. Sequenced material: peripheral blood, taken 28 days after the second AZD1222 dose. The receptors come from an adult who received the AZD1222 COVID-19 vaccine.

This chain links TRBV11-2 with TRBJ1-6; D may be TRBD1 (5 bases). V was cut by 3 bases and J by 6 bases, with 6 bases left in between. Germline lookup yields CDR1 SGHAT and CDR2 FQNNGV. The CDR3 is 13 residues long. The CDR3 sequence: CASSFRVNSPLHF. The CDR3 DNA reads TGTGCCAGCAGCTTCAGGGTTAATTCACCCCTCCACTTT. The full variable domain, its missing parts supplied by reference TRBV11-2 and TRBJ1-6, is EAGVAQSPRYKIIEKRQSVAFWCNPISGHATLYWYQQILGQGPKLLIQFQNNGVVDDSQLPKDRFSAERLKGVDSTLKIQPAKLEDSAVYLCASSFRVNSPLHFGNGTRLTVT.

The chain combines TRBV4-1 with TRBJ2-1; D is ambiguous. The CDR3 totals 15 residues. The V and J ends lost 0 bases and 4 bases respectively, with 10 bases between them. CDR1 is MGHRA, CDR2 YSYEKL, per germline. The CDR3 DNA reads TGCGCCAGCAGCCAAGAGGGAAGCACGTACAATGAGCAGTTCTTC. It yields the protein CASSQEGSTYNEQFF.

J is TRBJ2-7 and V is TRBV27, with 10 bases fitting TRBD2. This CDR3 has 15 residues. CDR1 and CDR2 (germline): MNHEY, SMNVEV (reference sequence). V trimming: 0 bases; J trimming: 7 bases; junction bases outside the gene matches: 6. CDR3 residues: CASSLSSGRVGEQYF. The CDR3 DNA follows: TGTGCCAGCAGTTTATCGAGCGGGAGGGTTGGAGAGCAGTACTTC.

The rearrangement joins TRBV19 to TRBJ2-3; D is undetermined. The CDR3 extends over 11 amino acids. The V end lost 3 bases, the J end lost 7 bases, and 5 bases lay between the germline ends. Per the germline V gene, CDR1 is LNHDA and CDR2 is SQIVND (reference sequence). Written as DNA, the CDR3 is TGTGCCAGTAGTATTGGGAATACGCAGTATTTT. It specifies CASSIGNTQYF.